Presented here are 18 T cell receptor beta chains from one specimen sequenced in a study of T cell responses to AZD1222 COVID-19 vaccine. Sequencing was performed with immunoSEQ multiplex PCR; in TCRdb, only in-frame clones are kept and a portion is missing. The sample consists of approximately 170,000 clones, about 91% of them appearing once. The specimen comprised peripheral blood, sampled on day 0 of AZD1222 vaccination. The receptor set was obtained from an adult in good health.

The CDR3 DNA reads as TGTGCCAGCAGGGGGACTAGCGGGTCCTACAATGAGCAGTTCTTC. Translation gives CASRGTSGSYNEQFF. The rearrangement links TRBV9 to TRBJ2-1; TRBD2 matches at 12 bases. Germline CDR1 SGDLS, CDR2 YYNGEE. This CDR3 is 15 amino acids long. The ends lost 5 bases at V and 1 base at J; junction bases unmatched: 1.

The chain recombines TRBV7-2 with TRBJ2-5; D unclear. The CDR3 is 15 amino acids. Germline values: CDR1 SGHTA, CDR2 FQGNSA. V was pared by 5 bases and J by 4 bases, with 17 bases between. The CDR3 spells CASSPYLWAAETQYF. In nucleotides, the CDR3 is TGTGCCAGCAGCCCATATCTCTGGGCAGCAGAGACCCAGTACTTC.

Details on this clone: The sample contains more than one DNA sequence encoding this CDR3. The chain combines TRBV5-1 with TRBJ1-5; a possible D gene is TRBD1 (5 bases). Trimming cost V 4 bases and J 2 bases, with 10 bases left between them. In germline, CDR1 is SGHRS, CDR2 YFSETQ. The CDR3 runs to 14 residues. The CDR3 sequence is CASSLDTGNQPQHF. The DNA for the CDR3 is TGCGCCAGCAGCCTGGACACCGGCAATCAGCCCCAGCATTTT.

The chain carries TRBV5-6 and TRBJ1-5, with 7 positions matching TRBD1. CDR3 length equals 15 residues. Losses at the gene ends were 2 bases for V and 6 bases for J; bases not matched to a gene: 8. From germline, CDR1 is SGHDT and CDR2 YYEEEE. CDR3 amino acids: CASSFRQGLGQPQHF. The CDR3 bases are TGTGCCAGCAGCTTTCGACAGGGTTTGGGTCAGCCCCAGCATTTT.

The chain joins TRBV30 to TRBJ2-3; 16 nucleotides match TRBD2. Germline trimming cut 3 bases from V and 4 bases from J; bases unmatched to any gene: 1. The CDR3 is made up of 15 amino acids. The V gene's germline CDR1 is GTSNPN and CDR2 SVGIG (reference sequence). For the CDR3, the DNA is TGTGCCTGGAGCGGGACTAGCGGGAGGGCAGATACGCAGTATTTT. This codes for CAWSGTSGRADTQYF.

This chain joins TRBV28 and TRBJ1-4; 8 bases match TRBD1. Germline loops: CDR1 MDHEN, CDR2 SYDVKM. V was clipped by 6 bases and J by 8 bases; unmatched bases: 11. This CDR3 comprises 15 residues. Here the CDR3 reads CASRYGRGRGEKLFF. The CDR3 DNA reads as TGTGCCAGCAGATACGGCAGGGGGCGCGGGGAAAAACTGTTTTTT. Drawing the rest from reference TRBV28 and TRBJ1-4, the complete variable domain is DVKVTQSSRYLVKRTGEKVFLECVQDMDHENMFWYRQDPGLGLRLIYFSYDVKMKEKGDIPEGYSVSREKKERFSLILESASTNQTSMYLCASRYGRGRGEKLFFGSGTQLSVL.

In regard to this clone: This specimen includes other DNA sequences encoding the same CDR3. The J gene is TRBJ1-1, the V gene TRBV30; D remains unclear. The CDR3 has 13 residues. Trimming cost V 0 bases and J 0 bases, with 5 bases left between them. Germline lookup yields CDR1 GTSNPN and CDR2 SVGIG (reference sequence). CDR3: CAWSVRMNTEAFF. CDR3 sequence (DNA): TGTGCCTGGAGTGTACGGATGAACACTGAAGCTTTCTTT.

The gene calls are TRBV6-5 and TRBJ2-7; TRBD2 agrees at 7 bases. The junction had 6 bases not matched to a gene; V was cut back by 10 bases and J by 3 bases. The CDR3 loop spans 12 amino acids. CDR1 is MNHEY, CDR2 SVGAGI, per germline. The CDR3 reads CATSLADYEQYF. The CDR3 DNA reads TGTGCCACTTCGCTAGCGGACTACGAGCAGTACTTC.

V is TRBV4-1 and J is TRBJ1-4, with D possibly matching TRBD1 (5 bases). CDR3 length equals 14 residues. Trimming took off 4 bases at V and 5 bases at J, with 11 bases between the two ends. CDR1 is MGHRA and CDR2 is YSYEKL in the germline V gene. As DNA, the CDR3 is TGCGCCAGCAGCCGAACGACAGCAAATGAAAAACTGTTTTTT. Its protein is CASSRTTANEKLFF.

V gene TRBV21-1 combines with J gene TRBJ2-7. TRBV21-1 is a listed pseudogene. This CDR3 region has 15 residues. The CDR3: CASSKDSHPLPTKYF. Here the CDR3 DNA reads TGTGCCAGCAGCAAAGATTCACACCCCCTTCCTACCAAGTACTTC.

The rearrangement uses TRBV25-1 and TRBJ2-5; D is undetermined. Trimming left V 1 base short and J 1 base short, with 7 bases between. This CDR3 region has 14 residues. From germline, CDR1 is MGHDK and CDR2 SYGVNS. The CDR3 nucleotides read TGTGCCAGCAGTGAATTGATAGGCCAAGAGACCCAGTACTTC. This translates into CASSELIGQETQYF.

V gene TRBV10-3 combines with J gene TRBJ2-1; tentatively, D is TRBD2 (6 bases). Trimming pared 2 bases from V and 2 bases from J, leaving 10 bases between. The CDR3 contains 15 residues. The V gene's germline CDR1 is ENHRY and CDR2 SYGVKD. The CDR3 bases are TGTGCCATCAGTGAGGGGGGACTCCCCTACAATGAGCAGTTCTTC. This encodes CAISEGGLPYNEQFF.

The gene calls are TRBV5-4 and TRBJ2-5, with 8 nucleotides matching TRBD1. Germline assignment: CDR1 SGHNT and CDR2 YYREEE (reference sequence). V shed 3 bases and J 5 bases; nucleotides not matched to a gene: 9. There are 15 residues in the CDR3. The CDR3 protein is CASSSGQGGVETQYF. CDR3 sequence (DNA): TGTGCCAGCAGCTCCGGACAGGGCGGGGTGGAGACCCAGTACTTC.

The rearrangement uses TRBV7-3 and TRBJ1-2, with D unclear. From germline, CDR1 is SGHTA and CDR2 FQGTGA. Trimming left V 1 base short and J 2 bases short, with 5 bases between. The CDR3 extends over 13 amino acids. This CDR3 is CASSLNSNYGYTF. The CDR3, as DNA: TGTGCCAGCAGCTTAAATAGCAACTATGGCTACACCTTC.

A few counts support this clone. V and J are TRBV30 and TRBJ1-4; D is possibly TRBD1 (6 bases). The ends were cut back, 2 bases at V and 7 bases at J, with 11 bases in the middle. Germline CDR1 GTSNPN, CDR2 SVGIG (reference sequence). The CDR3 has 13 amino acids. The CDR3 DNA follows: TGTGCCTGGAGTTGGGGGGGCGGTGAAAAACTGTTTTTT. It encodes CAWSWGGGEKLFF.

The chain couples TRBV7-2 to TRBJ2-7; a possible D gene is TRBD2 (6 bases). This CDR3 is built from 17 residues. Trimming cost V 5 bases and J 7 bases, with 27 bases left between them. Germline V gene data show CDR1 as SGHTA and CDR2 as FQGNSA. The CDR3 DNA reads as TGTGCCAGCAGCCCACAAAGCTCCGGGACTCTGGGTAAAGAGCAGTACTTC. It specifies CASSPQSSGTLGKEQYF.

The genes are TRBV30 and TRBJ2-7, with D possibly TRBD1 on 6 matching bases. V was clipped by 0 bases and J by 1 base, with 7 bases between them. CDR1 GTSNPN and CDR2 SVGIG come from the germline V gene (reference sequence). The CDR3 extends over 13 amino acids. The CDR3: CAWSVQGSYEQYF. For the CDR3, the DNA is TGTGCCTGGAGTGTTCAGGGGTCCTACGAGCAGTACTTC. The full variable domain, its missing parts supplied by reference TRBV30 and TRBJ2-7, is SQTIHQWPATLVQPVGSPLSLECTVEGTSNPNLYWYRQAAGRGLQLLFYSVGIGQISSEVPQNLSASRPQDRQFILSSKKLLLSDSGFYLCAWSVQGSYEQYFGPGTRLTVT.

This chain connects TRBV11-2 to TRBJ1-4; D is ambiguous. Per the germline V gene, CDR1 is SGHAT and CDR2 is FQNNGV. This CDR3 comprises 14 residues. The ends were cut back, 7 bases at V and 3 bases at J, with 12 bases in the middle. The CDR3 sequence: CASTSVISNEKLFF. DNA for the CDR3: TGTGCCAGCACCTCGGTGATTTCTAATGAAAAACTGTTTTTT.